The rows below give T cell receptor beta chains drawn from one sample of a study of Graves' ophthalmopathy and Graves' hyperthyroidism. From the multiplex PCR reads, TCRdb called clonotypes with MiXCR, one entry per CDR3 protein. Here the sample spans around 1,000,000 distinct CDR3 sequences, about two fifths being singletons. The material sequenced was peripheral blood or thyroid tissue (not recorded which). The receptors here all came from an adult man with Graves' hyperthyroidism. Both conserved end residues are part of each CDR3. D genes are given only for firm matches. Expanded clones get a size class; other rows say once, few or many, or leave the size out.

TGTGCCAGCAGCTTAGGGGCGGGGAATTCACCCCTCCACTTT CASSLGAGNSPLHF TRBJ1-6 TRBV7-2 many NA
TGTGCCGGACGATTAGCGGGAGGGTCTCACGAGCAGTACTTC CAGRLAGGSHEQYF TRBJ2-7 TRBV6-5 few TRBD2
TGCAGCGTTGATGAGCAGGGGGCTGACGTCCTGACTTTC CSVDEQGADVLTF TRBJ2-6 TRBV29-1 NA TRBD1
TGTGCCAGCAGCTTTGACTCTCGCCCAGAGACCCAGTACTTC CASSFDSRPETQYF TRBJ2-5 TRBV5-8 many NA
TGCAGTTGGGACAGGGGGAACTATGGCTACACCTTC CSWDRGNYGYTF TRBJ1-2 TRBV29-1 few TRBD1
TGTGCCACCGGGAGGGCAGGGGCCCGAAGCTCTGGGGCCAACGTCCTGACTTTC CATGRAGARSSGANVLTF TRBJ2-6 TRBV10-3 many TRBD2
TGTGCCAGTAGCCCCTCCAGGGGGAGGGAGACCCAGTACTTC CASSPSRGRETQYF TRBJ2-5 TRBV19 NA NA
TGTGCCAGCACGGGGTCCCTAGGGGGCCTTGAAGCTTTCTTT CASTGSLGGLEAFF TRBJ1-1 TRBV12-3/TRBV12-4 few TRBD1
TGTGCCACCAGCAAACGCGGGGGAACGAACACCGGGGAGCTGTTTTTT CATSKRGGTNTGELFF TRBJ2-2 TRBV24-1 NA TRBD2
TGCAGCGTGACAGTAACTGGGGCCAACGTCCTGACTTTC CSVTVTGANVLTF TRBJ2-6 TRBV29-1 many NA
TGTGCCAGCGTCAACAGGGGAAGCTTTGGGGCCAACGTCCTGACTTTC CASVNRGSFGANVLTF TRBJ2-6 TRBV6-6 few TRBD1
TGTGCCAGCAGCTTAGGCCTCTTTGGTCCGTTCTCTGGGGCCAACGTCCTGACTTTC CASSLGLFGPFSGANVLTF TRBJ2-6 TRBV13 few NA
TGTGCCAGGGGCGGGGGCCTCCGGACCGGCGGCTACACCTTC CARGGGLRTGGYTF TRBJ1-2 TRBV2 few NA
TGTGCCAGCAGGGCGGACATGAACACCGGGGAGCTGTTTTTT CASRADMNTGELFF TRBJ2-2 TRBV6-6 few NA